Below are 14 T cell receptor beta chains sequenced from a single sample in a study of cytomegalovirus exposure and HLA in healthy donors. The primer mix had 60 Vbeta and 13 Jbeta primers. Assay used: immunoSEQ multiplex PCR; TCRdb lists only in-frame clones, some missing. The profile covers roughly 100,000 clones, with 81% appearing a single time and about 4.8% taken by the ten largest. Sequencing was performed on PBMCs. The receptors were sampled from a man aged 35 to 55 in good health and CMV-seropositive.

The gene calls are TRBV6-4 and TRBJ2-1; 10 bases agree with TRBD2. V shed 0 bases, J shed 6 bases, and the junction held 2 bases outside the gene matches. Germline V lookup: CDR1 MRHNA, CDR2 SNTAGT. There are 15 residues in the CDR3. CDR3 protein: CASSDSAGGPNEQFF. Written as DNA, the CDR3 is TGTGCCAGCAGTGACTCAGCGGGAGGGCCCAATGAGCAGTTCTTC.

The gene calls are TRBV6-1 and TRBJ2-1; TRBD2 is a possible D gene (5 bases). Looked up from germline, CDR1 is MNHNS and CDR2 is SASEGT. This CDR3 has 12 amino acids. The V and J ends lost 10 bases and 4 bases respectively, with 11 bases between them. The CDR3 DNA reads TGTGCCACCCGGACGGGATACAATGAGCAGTTCTTC. The encoded protein is CATRTGYNEQFF.

A single count supports this clone. The gene calls are TRBV5-1 and TRBJ2-5; 7 nucleotides line up with TRBD1. CDR1 and CDR2 (germline): SGHRS, YFSETQ. V dropped 4 bases and J dropped 1; count of bases not matched to a gene: 7. This CDR3 contains 15 residues. DNA for the CDR3: TGCGCCAGCAGCCGGGACAGACCGCCCCAAGAGACCCAGTACTTC. Translation gives CASSRDRPPQETQYF.

The chain has TRBV7-9 and TRBJ2-3, with 12 positions matching TRBD2. V was pared by 6 bases and J by 8 bases, with 9 bases of the junction left unmatched. This CDR3 region has 15 residues. CDR1 and CDR2 (germline): SEHNR, FQNEAQ (reference sequence). CDR3 amino acids: CASRGTSGPRPTQYF. DNA of the CDR3: TGTGCCAGCAGGGGGACTAGCGGGCCCCGCCCTACGCAGTATTTT.

The DNA of the CDR3 is TGTGCCAGCAGCCTCCGGGACAGGATCTACAATGAGCAGTTCTTC. Protein: CASSLRDRIYNEQFF. This chain connects TRBV7-8 to TRBJ2-1, with 8 bases identical to TRBD1. Germline V gene sequence: CDR1 SGHVS, CDR2 FQNEAQ. The CDR3 length is 15 residues. With V trimmed by 5 bases and J by 3 bases, 6 bases remained unmatched. Variable domain in full (rest from reference TRBV7-8 and TRBJ2-1): GAGVSQSPRYKVAKRGQDVALRCDPISGHVSLFWYQQALGQGPEFLTYFQNEAQLDKSGLPSDRFFAERPEGSVSTLKIQRTQQEDSAVYLCASSLRDRIYNEQFFGPGTRLTVL.

This clone was recorded once. The chain uses TRBV5-1 and TRBJ1-5, with D maybe TRBD1 (6 bases). The length of the CDR3 is 15 residues. Germline V CDR1 and CDR2: SGHRS, YFSETQ. Trimming cost V 3 bases and J 7 bases, with 17 bases left between them. The CDR3 bases are TGCGCCAGCAGCTGGGGGACACGGACGGGGCAGCCCCAGCATTTT. This sequence encodes CASSWGTRTGQPQHF.

The chain has TRBV5-1 and TRBJ2-1; TRBD2 is a possible D gene (6 bases). In germline, CDR1 is SGHRS, CDR2 YFSETQ. This CDR3 has 13 residues. The ends were cut back, 0 bases at V and 7 bases at J, with 8 bases in the middle. The CDR3 DNA sequence: TGCGCCAGCAGCTTGGGGGGGGAGAATGAGCAGTTCTTC. Amino acid sequence: CASSLGGENEQFF.

J is TRBJ2-5 and V is TRBV7-2; 7 positions match TRBD2. The CDR3 has 16 residues. V shed 0 bases, J shed 5 bases, and the junction held 9 bases outside the gene matches. From germline, CDR1 is SGHTA and CDR2 FQGNSA. CDR3 nucleotide sequence: TGTGCCAGCAGCTTAGCGGGAGGGCCCTCAAGGGAGACCCAGTACTTC. Translation: CASSLAGGPSRETQYF. Drawing the rest from reference TRBV7-2 and TRBJ2-5, the complete variable domain is GAGVSQSPSNKVTEKGKDVELRCDPISGHTALYWYRQSLGQGLEFLIYFQGNSAPDKSGLPSDRFSAERTGGSVSTLTIQRTQQEDSAVYLCASSLAGGPSRETQYFGPGTRLLVL.

The chain links TRBV28 to TRBJ1-5, with D perhaps matching TRBD1 (5 bases). The CDR3 sequence is 15 residues long. The germline V gene encodes CDR1 MDHEN and CDR2 SYDVKM. The V and J ends lost 3 bases and 3 bases respectively, with 12 bases between them. DNA of the CDR3: TGTGCCAGCAGTTTTCAAGCAGGGTTCAATCAGCCCCAGCATTTT. Translating gives CASSFQAGFNQPQHF.

V gene TRBV6-4 combines with J gene TRBJ2-4, with D tentatively TRBD1 (6 bases). The CDR3 is 14 amino acids. CDR1 is MRHNA and CDR2 is SNTAGT in the germline V gene. V was trimmed by 5 bases and J by 2 bases, leaving 10 bases between them. CDR3 nucleotides: TGTGCCAGCAGTCTCCGGGACACCAAAAACATTCAGTACTTC. Protein sequence: CASSLRDTKNIQYF.

About this clone itself: At one end, the junction sequence differs from germline, possibly due to a read error. CDR3 nucleotides: TGTGCTAGCAGCTTAGGACTAGCGGGCGTCACAGATACGCAGTATTTT. It is translated as CASSLGLAGVTDTQYF. The genes are TRBV7-7 and TRBJ2-3, with 11 nucleotides matching TRBD2. The germline V gene has CDR1 SSHAT and CDR2 FNYEAQ (reference sequence). This CDR3 has 16 residues.

The chain combines TRBV6-5 with TRBJ1-1, with TRBD1 identical over 7 bases. The CDR3 consists of 14 residues. CDR1 and CDR2 from the germline V gene are MNHEY and SVGAGI. The V segment lost 7 bases and the J segment 1 base; nucleotides outside the gene matches: 6. DNA of the CDR3: TGTGCCAGCATTATACAGGGGAAGAACACTGAAGCTTTCTTT. Translating it yields CASIIQGKNTEAFF.

V usage is TRBV7-8 and J usage is TRBJ1-4; D gene unclear. CDR3 size: 14 residues. Deletions cut 2 bases from V and 4 bases from J, with 8 bases between. Germline loops: CDR1 SGHVS, CDR2 FQNEAQ. CDR3 coding DNA: TGTGCCAGCAGCTTACTGAACAGTAATGAAAAACTGTTTTTT. Translated: CASSLLNSNEKLFF.

The chain has TRBV7-8 and TRBJ2-7, with 11 bases identical to TRBD1. J was trimmed by 6 bases and V by 5 bases; bases with no gene match: 6. The CDR3 loop spans 14 amino acids. CDR1 and CDR2 from the germline V gene are SGHVS and FQNEAQ. The CDR3 protein is CASSTGQGAVEQYF. The CDR3, as DNA: TGTGCCAGCAGCACCGGACAGGGGGCGGTCGAGCAGTACTTC. The variable domain in full, completed from reference TRBV7-8 and TRBJ2-7, reads GAGVSQSPRYKVAKRGQDVALRCDPISGHVSLFWYQQALGQGPEFLTYFQNEAQLDKSGLPSDRFFAERPEGSVSTLKIQRTQQEDSAVYLCASSTGQGAVEQYFGPGTRLTVT.